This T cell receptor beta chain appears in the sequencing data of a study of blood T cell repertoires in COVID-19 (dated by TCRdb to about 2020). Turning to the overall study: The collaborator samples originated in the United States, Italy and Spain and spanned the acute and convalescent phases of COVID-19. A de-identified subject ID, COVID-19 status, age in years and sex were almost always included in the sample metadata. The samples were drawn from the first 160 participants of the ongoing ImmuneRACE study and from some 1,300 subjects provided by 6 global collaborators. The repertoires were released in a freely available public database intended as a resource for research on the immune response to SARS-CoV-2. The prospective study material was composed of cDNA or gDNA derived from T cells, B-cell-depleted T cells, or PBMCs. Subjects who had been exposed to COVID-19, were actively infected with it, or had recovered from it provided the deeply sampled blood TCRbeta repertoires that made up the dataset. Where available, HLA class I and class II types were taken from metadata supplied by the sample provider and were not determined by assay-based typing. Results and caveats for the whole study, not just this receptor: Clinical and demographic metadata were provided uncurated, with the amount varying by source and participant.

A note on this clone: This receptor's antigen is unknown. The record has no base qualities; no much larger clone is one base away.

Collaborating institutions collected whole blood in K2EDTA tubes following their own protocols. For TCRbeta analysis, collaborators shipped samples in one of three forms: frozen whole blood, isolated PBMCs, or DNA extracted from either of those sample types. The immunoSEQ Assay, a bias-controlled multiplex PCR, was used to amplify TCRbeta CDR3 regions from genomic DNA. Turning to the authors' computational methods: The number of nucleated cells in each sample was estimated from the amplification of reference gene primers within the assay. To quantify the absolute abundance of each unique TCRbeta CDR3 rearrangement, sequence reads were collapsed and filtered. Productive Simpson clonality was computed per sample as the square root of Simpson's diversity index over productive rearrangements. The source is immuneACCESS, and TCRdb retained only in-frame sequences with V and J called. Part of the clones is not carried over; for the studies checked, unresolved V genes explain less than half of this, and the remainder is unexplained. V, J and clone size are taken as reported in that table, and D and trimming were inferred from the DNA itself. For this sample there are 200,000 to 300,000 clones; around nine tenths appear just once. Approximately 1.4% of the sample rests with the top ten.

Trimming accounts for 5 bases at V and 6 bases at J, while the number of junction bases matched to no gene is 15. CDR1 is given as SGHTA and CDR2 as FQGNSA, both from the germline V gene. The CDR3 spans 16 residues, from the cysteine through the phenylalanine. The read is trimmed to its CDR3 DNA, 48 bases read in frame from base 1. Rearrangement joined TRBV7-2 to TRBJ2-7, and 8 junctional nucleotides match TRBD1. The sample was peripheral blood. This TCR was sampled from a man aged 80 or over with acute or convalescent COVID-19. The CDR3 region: CASSPRTGIGGFEQYF. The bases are TGTGCCAGCAGCCCCCGGACAGGGATCGGTGGATTCGAGCAGTACTTC.